Listed below are T cell receptor beta chains from one sample, sequenced in a study of T cells generated in artificial thymic organoids. The antigens of these receptors remain unknown. Each CDR3 protein is one row after TCRdb ran MiXCR on the 5' RACE reads. Seen here are 7,500 to 9,000 distinct CDR3 sequences, roughly a quarter observed once, and the top ten hold approximately 3%. The sequenced material came from naive CD8+ T cells grown in artificial thymic organoids from cord blood stem and progenitor cells. The receptors shown here come from a human donor who gave cord blood stem cells for thymic organoid culture, a cardiac surgery patient who gave postnatal thymus, or a blood donor (not recorded which). Each CDR3 is given with its conserved first and last residue.

TRBV9	TRBJ2-7	CASSVGYRNYEQYF
TRBV19	TRBJ2-3	CASSMVPAGTQYF
TRBV9	TRBJ1-6	CASSVFRDSPLHF
TRBV30	TRBJ2-2	CARNTRDRGYTGELFF
TRBV18	TRBJ1-2	CASSPVGAGYGYTF
TRBV20-1	TRBJ2-3	CRAIPGASTDTQYF
TRBV7-2	TRBJ2-7	CASSYYEQYF
TRBV5-1	TRBJ1-6	CASSFRTGGAPLHF
TRBV4-3	TRBJ1-1	CASSQGQNTEAFF
TRBV27	TRBJ2-7	CMTGSSYEQYF
TRBV4-3	TRBJ2-1	CASSLGTAGVGNEQFF
TRBV7-2	TRBJ1-1	CASSLKGGPEAFF
TRBV18	TRBJ1-6	CASSPTHPWKANSPLHF
TRBV12-3/TRBV12-4	TRBJ1-3	CASSFLRDGGNTIYF
TRBV5-1	TRBJ1-1	CASSLGVGNTEAFF
TRBV4-3	TRBJ1-3	CASSQDRWFGNTIYF
TRBV12-3/TRBV12-4	TRBJ1-2	CASSPPTQGLNYGYTF
TRBV2	TRBJ1-5	CASSEACQHQPQHF
TRBV28	TRBJ2-7	CASSLYDGYEQYF
TRBV18	TRBJ1-2	CASSPWGYGYTF
TRBV6-5	TRBJ2-2	CASSYSRHLFFGELFF
TRBV4-3	TRBJ2-2	CASSQDGQGTGELFF
TRBV4-1	TRBJ2-2	CASSQGASGGAGGELFF
TRBV11-2	TRBJ2-3	CASSLGTTSGGGSSTDTQYF
TRBV5-8	TRBJ1-1	CASGWTGEAFF
TRBV12-3/TRBV12-4	TRBJ2-3	CASSTRLAGGLNTQYF
TRBV27	TRBJ2-7	CASSSGTGGYEQYF
TRBV7-2	TRBJ2-7	CASSLAEIAGHYEQYF
TRBV29-1	TRBJ2-7	CSAGIAPYEQYF
TRBV7-2	TRBJ2-3	CASSCQGARTQYF
TRBV10-3	TRBJ1-1	CAIKRGAGTEAFF
TRBV5-1	TRBJ1-1	CASSLVGMREAFF
TRBV12-3/TRBV12-4	TRBJ2-3	CASSQGGTQYF
TRBV20-1	TRBJ1-5	CSARGGYSNQPQHF
TRBV19	TRBJ1-5	CASSQKGYCNQPQHF
TRBV6-2/TRBV6-3	TRBJ2-3	CASSYPDTDTQYF
TRBV4-3	TRBJ2-5	CASSLWIYETQYF
TRBV7-2	TRBJ2-7	CASSFRVGQAYYEQYF
TRBV4-3	TRBJ2-1	CASSQTTYRDSSYNEQFF
TRBV7-9	TRBJ2-7	CASSSPLTGPQQYF
TRBV9	TRBJ1-2	CASKHPYRGGYTF
TRBV4-1	TRBJ1-2	CASSQDLYGYTF
TRBV11-2	TRBJ2-6	CASSLDPGSGTNVLTF
TRBV4-1	TRBJ1-5	CASSQDGAGRNQPQHF
TRBV4-1	TRBJ1-1	CASSQAMNTEAFF
TRBV6-5	TRBJ2-3	CASSHGGQVTDTQYF
TRBV10-2	TRBJ2-7	CASSPPGQGPHRTSEQYF
TRBV28	TRBJ1-4	CASTSPEAANEKLFF
TRBV6-2/TRBV6-3	TRBJ2-6	CASSYCPGAAGANVLTF
TRBV7-3	TRBJ2-3	CASSLGRGRGTSVTDTQYF
TRBV29-1	TRBJ2-7	CSVGLGQGYEQYF
TRBV30	TRBJ1-3	CAWSKKSTSRSGNTIYF
TRBV4-3	TRBJ1-2	CASSQVKSGESGNYGYTF
TRBV24-1	TRBJ2-3	CATSQRQGRTDTQYF
TRBV5-1	TRBJ1-3	CASSSEDGSGNTIYF
TRBV6-5	TRBJ2-5	CASSYGETQYF
TRBV10-1	TRBJ1-2	CASSEFRDRPSYGYTF
TRBV4-1	TRBJ1-3	CASSQRGQSSGNTIYF